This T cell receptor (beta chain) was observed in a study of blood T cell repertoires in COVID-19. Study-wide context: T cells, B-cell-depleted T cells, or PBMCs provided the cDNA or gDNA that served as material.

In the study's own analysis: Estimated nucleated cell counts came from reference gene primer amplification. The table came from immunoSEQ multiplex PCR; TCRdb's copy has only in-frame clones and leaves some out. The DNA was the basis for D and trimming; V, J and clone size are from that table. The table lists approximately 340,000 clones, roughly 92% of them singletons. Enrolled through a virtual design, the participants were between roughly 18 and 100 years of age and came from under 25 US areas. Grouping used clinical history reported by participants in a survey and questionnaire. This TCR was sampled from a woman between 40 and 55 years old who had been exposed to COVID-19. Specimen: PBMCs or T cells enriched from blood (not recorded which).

CDR3: CASSQGGLGHEQFF. CDR3 nucleotide sequence: TGTGCCAGCAGCCAAGGCGGGCTAGGGCATGAGCAGTTCTTC. V and J are TRBV14 and TRBJ2-1; the D gene is possibly TRBD2 (5 bases). Germline V gene sequence: CDR1 SGHDN, CDR2 FVKESK. The ends were cut back, 1 base at V and 8 bases at J, with 12 bases in the middle. This CDR3 is built from 14 residues.